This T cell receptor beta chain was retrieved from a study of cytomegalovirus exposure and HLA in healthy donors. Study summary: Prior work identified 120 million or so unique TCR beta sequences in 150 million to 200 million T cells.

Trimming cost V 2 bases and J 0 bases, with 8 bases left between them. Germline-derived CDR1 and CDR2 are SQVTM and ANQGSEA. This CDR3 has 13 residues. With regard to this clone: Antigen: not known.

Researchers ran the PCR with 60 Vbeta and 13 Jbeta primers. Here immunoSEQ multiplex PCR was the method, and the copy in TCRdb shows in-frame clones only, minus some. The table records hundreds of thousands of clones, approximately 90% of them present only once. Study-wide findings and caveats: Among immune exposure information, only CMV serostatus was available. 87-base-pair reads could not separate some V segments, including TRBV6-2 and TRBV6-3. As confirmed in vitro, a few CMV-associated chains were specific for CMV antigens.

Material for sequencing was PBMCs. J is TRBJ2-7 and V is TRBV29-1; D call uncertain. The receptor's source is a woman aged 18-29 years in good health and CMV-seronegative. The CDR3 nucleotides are TGCAGCGTTGAAAACACAAACTCCTACGAGCAGTACTTC. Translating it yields CSVENTNSYEQYF.